One sample yielded the 20 T cell receptor beta chains listed below, sequenced in a study of cytomegalovirus exposure and HLA in healthy donors. Clones were read by immunoSEQ multiplex PCR, and TCRdb kept only the in-frame ones, dropping some. Of roughly 120,000 clones listed, more than 70% are singletons. Sequencing was done on a sample of PBMCs. These receptors originate from a woman aged 18-29 years in good health and CMV-seronegative.

The genes are TRBV9 and TRBJ2-6; D is uncertain. Germline CDR1 SGDLS, CDR2 YYNGEE. The V and J ends lost 2 bases and 0 bases respectively, with 3 bases between them. The CDR3 covers 14 residues. This chain's CDR3 is CASSVSSGANVLTF. The CDR3 DNA follows: TGTGCCAGCAGCGTCTCCTCTGGGGCCAACGTCCTGACTTTC.

The rearrangement joins TRBV20-1 to TRBJ2-1; the D gene is possibly TRBD2 (5 bases). With 3 bases removed from V and 5 bases from J, the gap between germline ends came to 5 bases. The CDR3 covers 11 residues. In germline, CDR1 is DFQATT, CDR2 SNEGSKA (reference sequence). This chain's CDR3 is CSASGDNEQFF. The CDR3 DNA is TGCAGTGCTAGCGGGGACAATGAGCAGTTCTTC.

The chain recombines TRBV7-8 with TRBJ2-7, with TRBD2 matching over 7 bases. With 6 bases clipped from V and 5 bases from J, the junction kept 13 bases outside the gene matches. CDR1 and CDR2 from the germline V gene are SGHVS and FQNEAQ. This CDR3 region has 15 residues. The CDR3 DNA reads as TGTGCCAGCAGAAGTACGATGGCGGGAGTGGACGAGCAGTACTTC. Translated, it gives CASRSTMAGVDEQYF.

DNA for the CDR3: TGTGCCAGCAGCCCGACGTTAGCTGGGTCGCAGTATTTT. Amino acid sequence: CASSPTLAGSQYF. The chain is built from TRBV4-2 and TRBJ2-3; no definite D call. V was trimmed by 4 bases and J by 10 bases, leaving 15 bases between them. This CDR3 contains 13 residues. Germline loops: CDR1 LGHNA, CDR2 YNFKEQ.

This chain connects TRBV28 to TRBJ1-4; unclear D gene. The CDR3 has 12 amino acids. Trimming left V 5 bases short and J 10 bases short, with 11 bases between. Germline CDR1 MDHEN, CDR2 SYDVKM. DNA of the CDR3: TGTGCCAGCAGTCTCACAGAAGGAAAACTGTTTTTT. Protein product: CASSLTEGKLFF.

The count of this clone is one. The chain has TRBV29-1 and TRBJ2-4; 7 bases are a match to TRBD2. CDR1 is SQVTM, CDR2 ANQGSEA, per germline. J gave up 9 bases and V 4 bases, and 12 bases lay outside the gene matches. This CDR3 has 14 amino acids. For the CDR3, the DNA is TGCAGCGTTGCCACACTAGCGAATCGGGCCATTCAGTACTTC. Residues: CSVATLANRAIQYF. Complete variable domain (other parts from reference TRBV29-1 and TRBJ2-4): SAVISQKPSRDICQRGTSLTIQCQVDSQVTMMFWYRQQPGQSLTLIATANQGSEATYESGFVIDKFPISRPNLTFSTLTVSNMSPEDSSIYLCSVATLANRAIQYFGAGTRLSVL.

The rearrangement links TRBV25-1 to TRBJ1-6, with 9 bases aligning to TRBD1. The CDR3 covers 16 residues. Germline CDR1 MGHDK, CDR2 SYGVNS. With V trimmed by 3 bases and J by 8 bases, 8 bases remained unmatched. CDR3 loop: CASSDKGTGNHSPLHF. The DNA for the CDR3 is TGTGCCAGCAGTGATAAAGGGACAGGGAACCATTCACCCCTCCACTTT.

The chain joins TRBV18 to TRBJ2-5; D perhaps matches TRBD1 (5 bases). Germline loops: CDR1 KGHSH, CDR2 LQKENI. The CDR3 contains 14 residues. Deletions cut 0 bases from V and 4 bases from J, with 9 bases between. The CDR3 spells CASSPPPGLETQYF. In DNA, the CDR3 is TGTGCCAGCTCACCACCTCCAGGGTTAGAGACCCAGTACTTC.

The J gene is TRBJ2-2, the V gene TRBV11-2; 11 bases fit TRBD2. The junction had 4 bases not matched to a gene; V was cut back by 3 bases and J by 1 base. This CDR3 contains 17 residues. In germline, CDR1 is SGHAT, CDR2 FQNNGV. The CDR3 nucleotides are TGTGCCAGCAGCTTCGGTCTAGCGGGAGGGAACACCGGGGAGCTGTTTTTT. Amino acid sequence: CASSFGLAGGNTGELFF.

Note on this clone: The junction does not match germline at one end; this may be a read error. V and J are TRBV7-2 and TRBJ2-7; D may be TRBD1 (5 bases). Germline V gene lookup returns CDR1 SGHTA and CDR2 FQGNSA. This CDR3 comprises 13 residues. The CDR3: CASRLDSTYEQYF. For the CDR3, the DNA is TGTGCCAGCAGGTTAGACAGCACCTACGAGCAGTACTTC.

The V and J genes are TRBV30 and TRBJ1-5; 8 nucleotides line up with TRBD1. This CDR3 is built from 14 residues. Germline trimming cut 3 bases from V and 6 bases from J; bases unmatched to any gene: 7. Germline loops: CDR1 GTSNPN, CDR2 SVGIG (reference sequence). The CDR3 reads CAWRETGGGQPQHF. CDR3 DNA sequence: TGTGCCTGGAGGGAAACAGGGGGAGGTCAGCCCCAGCATTTT.

This clone has just a few counts. This chain joins TRBV7-3 and TRBJ2-1, with D possibly TRBD2 on 6 matching bases. This CDR3 region has 13 residues. V was shortened by 6 bases and J by 6 bases, with 12 bases between the two germline ends. Germline-derived CDR1 and CDR2 are SGHTA and FQGTGA. CDR3 residues: CASSLGLSNEQFF. The CDR3 bases are TGTGCCAGCAGTTTGGGACTCTCCAATGAGCAGTTCTTC.

This clone came up a few times. V usage is TRBV28 and J usage is TRBJ1-1; D is perhaps TRBD1 (5 bases). The CDR3 consists of 13 residues. Trimming cost V 5 bases and J 1 base, with 8 bases left between them. Germline V lookup: CDR1 MDHEN, CDR2 SYDVKM. The CDR3 nucleotides read TGTGCCAGCAGTACGACAGAGAACACTGAAGCTTTCTTT. Its protein product is CASSTTENTEAFF.

This chain links TRBV30 with TRBJ1-1; no clear D gene. The CDR3 has 13 amino acids. Germline V gene lookup returns CDR1 GTSNPN and CDR2 SVGIG (reference sequence). Deletions cut 0 bases from V and 5 bases from J, with 10 bases between. The CDR3 region is CAWSVAPWTEAFF. The DNA for the CDR3 is TGTGCCTGGAGTGTAGCCCCCTGGACTGAAGCTTTCTTT.

This chain connects TRBV5-1 to TRBJ2-5; possibly TRBD1 for D (6 bases). Per the germline V gene, CDR1 is SGHRS and CDR2 is YFSETQ. This CDR3 is built from 14 residues. With 4 bases removed from V and 1 base from J, the gap between germline ends came to 11 bases. This CDR3 reads CASSVNRAQETQYF. The CDR3 DNA reads as TGCGCCAGCAGCGTAAACAGGGCCCAAGAGACCCAGTACTTC.

This clone has just one count. The chain carries TRBV5-1 and TRBJ1-4; 7 bases are shared with TRBD1. The CDR3 extends over 14 amino acids. The V segment lost 3 bases and the J segment 8 bases; nucleotides outside the gene matches: 7. The germline V gene encodes CDR1 SGHRS and CDR2 YFSETQ. The CDR3 DNA is TGCGCCAGCAGCTCACAGGGGTTAGGCGAAAAACTGTTTTTT. Its translation is CASSSQGLGEKLFF.

This clone has only one observation. V and J are TRBV7-2 and TRBJ1-2; TRBD1 matches 10 bases. CDR1 is SGHTA and CDR2 is FQGNSA in the germline V gene. This CDR3 comprises 17 residues. Trimming at V came to 4 bases and at J to 2 bases, leaving 10 bases not matched to a gene. In DNA form, the CDR3 reads TGTGCCAGCAGCTCCCGGGCTGGGACAGGGGTCAACTATGGCTACACCTTC. This encodes CASSSRAGTGVNYGYTF. The full variable domain, its missing parts supplied by reference TRBV7-2 and TRBJ1-2, is GAGVSQSPSNKVTEKGKDVELRCDPISGHTALYWYRQSLGQGLEFLIYFQGNSAPDKSGLPSDRFSAERTGGSVSTLTIQRTQQEDSAVYLCASSSRAGTGVNYGYTFGSGTRLTVV.

The V call is TRBV5-4, the J call TRBJ2-7; TRBD2 matches at 10 bases. After removal of 4 bases from V and 0 bases from J, the junction contained 4 bases not matched to a gene. The CDR3 consists of 15 residues. From germline, CDR1 is SGHNT and CDR2 YYREEE (reference sequence). The CDR3 coding sequence is TGTGCCAGCAGCCACAGGACTAGCGGCTCCTACGAGCAGTACTTC. Amino acids: CASSHRTSGSYEQYF.

The chain combines TRBV7-3 with TRBJ2-7; the match to TRBD2 covers 12 bases. The J segment lost 4 bases and the V segment lost 2 bases, leaving 6 bases of the junction unmatched. This CDR3 region has 16 residues. In germline, CDR1 is SGHTA, CDR2 FQGTGA. The CDR3 DNA reads as TGTGCCAGCAGCTTATCAACGACTAGCGGGAGTTACGAGCAGTACTTC. It specifies CASSLSTTSGSYEQYF.

V gene TRBV6-1 combines with J gene TRBJ1-6; the D gene is possibly TRBD1 (6 bases). V lost 8 bases to trimming and J lost 9 bases, with 11 bases between them. This CDR3 spans 12 amino acids. Germline lookup yields CDR1 MNHNS and CDR2 SASEGT. For the CDR3, the DNA is TGTGCCAGCGAAACAGGGATTTCACCCCTCCACTTT. As protein: CASETGISPLHF.